The present TCR delta chain was sequenced within a study of gamma-delta T cells after stem cell transplantation. In its sample, this clone was seen a few times. TCRdb shows a much larger clone's protein in place of this DNA's translation, and the two differ at residue 17, likely through a read error; the protein shown is translated from the DNA. Trimming removed 4 bases from V and 13 bases from J; junction bases left unmatched: 27. This CDR3 comprises 19 residues. Germline loops: CDR1 GEAIGNYY, CDR2 EKD. TCRdb re-called clones from the RT-PCR reads using CATT. This sample has 1,100 or so delta-chain clones, with more than 3.5% found just once.

The sequenced sample consisted of gamma-delta T cells. This sequence originates from a human donor. It is not recorded whose cells these are; they may come from a transplant donor. The rearrangement joins TRDV2 to TRDJ1; the match to TRDD3 covers 12 bases. CDR3 protein: CACDPLSARTGGYQDRPIF. In DNA form, the CDR3 reads TGTGCCTGTGATCCCCTATCGGCACGGACTGGGGGATACCAGGACCGGCCCATCTTT.